The 20 T cell receptor beta chains below were found in one sample sequenced in a study of cytomegalovirus exposure and HLA in healthy donors (TCRdb year 2017). Library generation was performed with the immunoSEQ multiplex PCR assay. The multiplex PCR relied on a mix of 60 forward primers for TCR Vbeta segments and 13 reverse primers for TCR Jbeta segments. Drawn from immuneACCESS, this table holds only the in-frame rearrangements with V and J called that TCRdb kept. Clones are partly lost; checked studies trace under half to an unresolved V gene and leave the rest unexplained. Counted in this sample were under 250,000 clones; about 72% of them appeared once. The top ten constitute 3% to 4% of the sample. Sequencing was performed on PBMCs. The receptors derive from a male donor in good health and CMV-seronegative.

About this clone: Different DNA sequences within this sample yield the same CDR3. The V and J genes are TRBV5-1 and TRBJ2-1; D might be TRBD2 (5 bases). Trimming took 2 bases from V and 0 from J, leaving 12 bases between them. CDR1 and CDR2 from the germline V gene are SGHRS and YFSETQ. CDR3 length: 16 residues. The chain's CDR3 is CASSFGGLSSYNEQFF. CDR3 in DNA: TGCGCCAGCAGCTTCGGCGGGCTAAGCTCCTACAATGAGCAGTTCTTC.

The J gene is TRBJ2-7, the V gene TRBV5-1, with D maybe TRBD2 (5 bases). The CDR3 is 14 residues long. Per germline, CDR1 SGHRS and CDR2 YFSETQ. With 1 base removed from V and 2 bases from J, the gap between germline ends came to 10 bases. Here the CDR3 DNA reads TGCGCCAGCAGCTTGTATCCGGGAACCTACGAGCAGTACTTC. Translated: CASSLYPGTYEQYF.

This chain uses TRBV10-3 with TRBJ2-7; 7 nucleotides agree with TRBD2. V shed 6 bases, J shed 4 bases, and the junction held 12 bases outside the gene matches. This CDR3 is built from 15 residues. Germline V gene lookup returns CDR1 ENHRY and CDR2 SYGVKD. CDR3 residues: CAISPTPSGTYEQYF. CDR3 DNA sequence: TGTGCCATCAGCCCCACCCCGAGCGGGACTTACGAGCAGTACTTC.

The chain has TRBV6-4 and TRBJ1-1; D may be TRBD1 (6 bases). V was shortened by 0 bases and J by 7 bases, with 12 bases between the two germline ends. The CDR3 loop spans 14 amino acids. Germline V gene data show CDR1 as MRHNA and CDR2 as SNTAGT. The CDR3 protein is CASSDSNRVSEAFF. The DNA for the CDR3 is TGTGCCAGCAGTGACTCGAACAGGGTTAGTGAAGCTTTCTTT.

The chain recombines TRBV27 with TRBJ2-5; the D gene is possibly TRBD2 (6 bases). V was cut by 5 bases and J by 5 bases, with 18 bases left in between. The CDR3 is made up of 15 amino acids. Looked up from germline, CDR1 is MNHEY and CDR2 is SMNVEV (reference sequence). The CDR3 loop reads CASSPPTGVGETQYF. The CDR3 DNA reads as TGTGCCAGCAGTCCCCCGACGGGAGTAGGTGAGACCCAGTACTTC.

This clone came up once. The chain couples TRBV13 to TRBJ2-5, with 10 bases that match TRBD2. The J call is doubtful: the DNA matches TRBJ2-7 better. Germline V lookup: CDR1 PRHDT, CDR2 FYEKMQ (reference sequence). The CDR3 length is 14 residues. The CDR3 nucleotides are TGTGCCAGCAGCCAAGCGGGAGGGCCCCACGAGCAGTACTTC. It yields the protein CASSQAGGPHEQYF.

The V and J genes are TRBV6-1 and TRBJ2-2; tentatively, D is TRBD1 (6 bases). This CDR3 is built from 14 residues. V was pared by 5 bases and J by 4 bases, with 11 bases between. Per germline, CDR1 MNHNS and CDR2 SASEGT. The CDR3 DNA reads as TGTGCCAGCAGTACAGGGTTGGCCACCGGGGAGCTGTTTTTT. It yields the protein CASSTGLATGELFF.

V gene TRBV28 combines with J gene TRBJ1-6; no firm D call. Germline CDR1 is MDHEN and CDR2 is SYDVKM. The CDR3 totals 16 residues. Trimming removed 2 bases from V and 0 bases from J, with 8 bases in between. In DNA, the CDR3 is TGTGCCAGCAGTTTAACCGGGAGCTCCTATAATTCACCCCTCCACTTT. This gives the protein CASSLTGSSYNSPLHF.

The V and J genes are TRBV14 and TRBJ1-1; the match to TRBD1 covers 9 bases. CDR1 is SGHDN and CDR2 is FVKESK in the germline V gene. The V segment lost 3 bases and the J segment 1 base; nucleotides outside the gene matches: 3. The CDR3 loop spans 15 amino acids. DNA for the CDR3: TGTGCCAGCAGCCACCGGACAGGGGCGAACACTGAAGCTTTCTTT. Its translation is CASSHRTGANTEAFF.

This clone was recorded a few times. The V gene is TRBV19, the J gene TRBJ1-6; D is perhaps TRBD1 (5 bases). Trimming left V 6 bases short and J 7 bases short, with 10 bases between. CDR1 is LNHDA, CDR2 SQIVND, per germline (reference sequence). The CDR3 has 13 amino acids. CDR3 nucleotide sequence: TGTGCCAGTAGGGGGGGATGGAATTCACCCCTCCACTTT. Translating it yields CASRGGWNSPLHF.

Notes on this clone: A read error may account for a junction end that differs from germline. V is TRBV7-9 and J is TRBJ1-1; D remains unclear. CDR1 and CDR2 (germline): SEHNR, FQNEAQ (reference sequence). This CDR3 has 16 residues. CDR3 sequence: CSSSPSGEPLGTEAFF. In DNA, the CDR3 is TGTTCCAGCAGCCCATCCGGGGAGCCATTAGGGACTGAAGCTTTCTTT.

V and J are TRBV4-2 and TRBJ2-2, with D unresolved. Germline V CDR1 and CDR2: LGHNA, YNFKEQ. CDR3 length equals 13 residues. Trimming left V 0 bases short and J 6 bases short, with 5 bases between. The CDR3 protein is CASSQDIAGELFF. CDR3 sequence (DNA): TGTGCCAGCAGCCAAGATATTGCCGGGGAGCTGTTTTTT.

The V and J genes are TRBV19 and TRBJ1-1; D ambiguous. Germline lookup yields CDR1 LNHDA and CDR2 SQIVND (reference sequence). The CDR3 sequence is 13 residues long. Trimming stripped 5 bases from V and 1 base from J, with 8 bases between. CDR3 nucleotide sequence: TGTGCCAGTAGTGACACCTCGAACACTGAAGCTTTCTTT. Translated, it gives CASSDTSNTEAFF.

V gene TRBV7-6 combines with J gene TRBJ2-2, with D unclear. V lost 6 bases to trimming and J lost 6 bases, with 14 bases between them. From germline, CDR1 is SGHVS and CDR2 FNYEAQ. The CDR3 sequence is 14 residues long. The CDR3: CASSWSSVAGELFF. DNA for the CDR3: TGTGCCAGCAGTTGGAGCTCCGTGGCCGGGGAGCTGTTTTTT.

This clone was found once. The genes are TRBV2 and TRBJ1-1; D call uncertain. Trimming shortened V by 7 bases and J by 0 bases, and 15 bases separated the two germline ends. CDR1 and CDR2 from the germline V gene are SNHLY and FYNNEI. CDR3 length: 15 residues. The CDR3 DNA is TGTGCCAGCATGAGGGAGTGGGGTATGAACACTGAAGCTTTCTTT. Residues: CASMREWGMNTEAFF. The variable domain in full, with the rest retrieved from reference TRBV2 and TRBJ1-1, is EPEVTQTPSHQVTQMGQEVILRCVPISNHLYFYWYRQILGQKVEFLVSFYNNEISEKSEIFDDQFSVERPDGSNFTLKIRSTKLEDSAMYFCASMREWGMNTEAFFGQGTRLTVV.

The chain couples TRBV6-5 to TRBJ1-6; no clear D. Per germline, CDR1 MNHEY and CDR2 SVGAGI. V was shortened by 8 bases and J by 9 bases, with 17 bases between the two germline ends. This CDR3 contains 14 residues. In DNA, the CDR3 is TGTGCCAGCTCAATAAGAGGGTTTCGTTCACCCCTCCACTTT. It is translated as CASSIRGFRSPLHF.

The chain recombines TRBV5-1 with TRBJ2-1; TRBD2 aligns across 7 bases. V trimming: 0 bases; J trimming: 5 bases; junction bases outside the gene matches: 5. Looked up from germline, CDR1 is SGHRS and CDR2 is YFSETQ. The CDR3 has 15 residues. CDR3 DNA sequence: TGCGCCAGCAGCTTGGCCCAGCGGGGTCACAATGAGCAGTTCTTC. This gives the protein CASSLAQRGHNEQFF.

The chain employs TRBV6-5 and TRBJ2-1; 7 nucleotides agree with TRBD1. This CDR3 comprises 14 residues. Germline CDR1 reads MNHEY; CDR2 reads SVGAGI. V was clipped by 4 bases and J by 7 bases; unmatched bases: 7. Written as DNA, the CDR3 is TGTGCCAGCAGTTTTCTAGGGGGCGAAAATGAGCAGTTCTTC. It codes for CASSFLGGENEQFF.

The CDR3 bases are TGTGCCAGCAGTGAAGCGCTTATCGGGACAGGGGCCAAAAACATTCAGTACTTC. Protein: CASSEALIGTGAKNIQYF. The chain is built from TRBV6-1 and TRBJ2-4; 9 positions match TRBD1. The CDR3 loop spans 18 amino acids. Losses at the gene ends were 0 bases for V and 1 base for J; bases not matched to a gene: 7. Germline CDR1 reads MNHNS; CDR2 reads SASEGT.

The chain combines TRBV6-6 with TRBJ2-1, with 7 nucleotides matching TRBD1. Trimming at V came to 5 bases and at J to 1 base, leaving 2 bases not matched to a gene. The length of the CDR3 is 14 residues. The V gene's germline CDR1 is MNHNY and CDR2 SVGAGI (reference sequence). The CDR3 region has the DNA TGTGCCAGCAGTAAACAGGGGTCCTACAATGAGCAGTTCTTC. Its protein is CASSKQGSYNEQFF.